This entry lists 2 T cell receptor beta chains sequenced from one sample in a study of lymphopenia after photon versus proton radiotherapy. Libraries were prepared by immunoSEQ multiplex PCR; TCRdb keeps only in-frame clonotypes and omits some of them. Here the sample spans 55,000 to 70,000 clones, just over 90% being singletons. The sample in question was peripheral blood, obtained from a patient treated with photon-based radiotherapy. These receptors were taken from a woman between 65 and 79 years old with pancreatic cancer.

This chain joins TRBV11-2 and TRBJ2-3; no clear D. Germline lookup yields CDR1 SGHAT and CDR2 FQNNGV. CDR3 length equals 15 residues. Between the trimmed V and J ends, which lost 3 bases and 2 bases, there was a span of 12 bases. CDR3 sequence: CASSFSRTLTDTQYF. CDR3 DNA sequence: TGTGCCAGCAGCTTCTCTAGAACACTCACAGATACGCAGTATTTT.

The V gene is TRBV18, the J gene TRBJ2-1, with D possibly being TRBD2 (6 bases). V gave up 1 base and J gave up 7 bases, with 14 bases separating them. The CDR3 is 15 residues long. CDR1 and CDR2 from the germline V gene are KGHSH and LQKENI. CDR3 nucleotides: TGTGCCAGCTCACCACGACGAACCGGACTAAATGAGCAGTTCTTC. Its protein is CASSPRRTGLNEQFF. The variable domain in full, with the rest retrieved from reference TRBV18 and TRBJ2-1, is NAGVMQNPRHLVRRRGQEARLRCSPMKGHSHVYWYRQLPEEGLKFMVYLQKENIIDESGMPKERFSAEFPKEGPSILRIQQVVRGDSAAYFCASSPRRTGLNEQFFGPGTRLTVL.